The 17 T cell receptor beta chains presented below share a single source sample, sequenced in a study of human T cells and chemical hapten exposure. Total RNA was extracted from unfractionated whole blood. Individual cDNA molecules in this library carried unique molecular identifiers. TCRdb fed the reads into MiXCR, producing one record per CDR3 protein. In the table there are around 120,000 distinct CDR3 sequences, about 8.9% of which are singletons. What was sequenced was whole blood. These receptors were taken from a human donor in good health. Some clones in this sample may be carry-over from other donors' samples.

Many counts were recorded for this clonotype. The chain links TRBV2 to TRBJ1-5; the D gene is possibly TRBD1 (5 bases). The V gene's germline CDR1 is SNHLY and CDR2 FYNNEI. V shed 8 bases and J shed 1 base, with 12 bases lying between them. The CDR3 contains 14 residues. The chain's CDR3 is CASSGLTSNQPQHF. CDR3 DNA: TGTGCCAGCTCAGGGCTAACCAGCAATCAGCCCCAGCATTTT. Complete variable domain (other parts from reference TRBV2 and TRBJ1-5): EPEVTQTPSHQVTQMGQEVILRCVPISNHLYFYWYRQILGQKVEFLVSFYNNEISEKSEIFDDQFSVERPDGSNFTLKIRSTKLEDSAMYFCASSGLTSNQPQHFGDGTRLSIL.

This clonotype was seen at least ten times. This chain connects TRBV14 to TRBJ2-7; a possible D gene is TRBD2 (6 bases). Germline-derived CDR1 and CDR2 are SGHDN and FVKESK. Trimming stripped 1 base from V and 3 bases from J, with 10 bases between. The CDR3 spans 14 residues. The DNA of the CDR3 is TGTGCCAGCAGCCAAGTCCCGGGAGTCTACGAGCAGTACTTC. Translated: CASSQVPGVYEQYF.

This clonotype was detected many times. V is TRBV6-5 and J is TRBJ2-3; TRBD1 agrees at 8 bases. The CDR3 covers 15 residues. Germline CDR1 MNHEY, CDR2 SVGAGI. Losses at the gene ends were 5 bases for V and 6 bases for J; bases not matched to a gene: 10. Written as DNA, the CDR3 is TGTGCCAGCAGTCTTGCCCAGGGGGCGCTGGATACGCAGTATTTT. As protein: CASSLAQGALDTQYF.

The chain couples TRBV7-9 to TRBJ2-7; 8 bases agree with TRBD1. V was pared by 4 bases and J by 5 bases, with 7 bases of the junction left unmatched. Germline V lookup: CDR1 SEHNR, CDR2 FQNEAQ (reference sequence). The CDR3 sequence is 14 residues long. As DNA, the CDR3 is TGTGCCAGCAGCTCGACAGGGGTAGGAAACGAGCAGTACTTC. Translating it yields CASSSTGVGNEQYF.

This clonotype was observed at least ten times. The genes are TRBV12-3 or TRBV12-4 and TRBJ2-3; 7 bases align to TRBD2. The CDR3 extends over 13 amino acids. The J segment lost 8 bases and the V segment lost 5 bases, leaving 7 bases of the junction unmatched. Here the CDR3 DNA reads TGTGCCAGCAGTCCGTGGGGGGGTAGTACGCAGTATTTT. As protein: CASSPWGGSTQYF.

The table lists this clonotype with many counts. The chain recombines TRBV7-2 with TRBJ1-6; 10 positions agree with TRBD1. The CDR3 extends over 18 amino acids. Germline CDR1 reads SGHTA; CDR2 reads FQGNSA. The trim removed 3 bases at V and 9 bases at J, leaving 14 bases unmatched. The CDR3 DNA reads TGTGCCAGCAGCTTGGACTCCTTGGGGGACAGGGGTGGTTCACCCCTCCACTTT. Its translation: CASSLDSLGDRGGSPLHF.

This clonotype was observed at least ten times. J is TRBJ1-1 and V is TRBV10-3; D unclear. The V gene's germline CDR1 is ENHRY and CDR2 SYGVKD. The CDR3 spans 14 residues. The V gene lost 2 bases and the J gene lost 0 bases, with 7 bases spanning the gap. The CDR3 bases are TGTGCCATCAGTGAGGCCGATCTGAACACTGAAGCTTTCTTT. It is translated as CAISEADLNTEAFF.

V usage is TRBV29-1 and J usage is TRBJ2-7; TRBD1 agrees at 10 bases. There are 13 residues in the CDR3. Trimming took 6 bases from V and 5 from J; bases not matched to a gene: 7. The germline CDR1 and CDR2 sequences are SQVTM and ANQGSEA. The CDR3 coding sequence is TGCAGCGTAGCCGGGACAGGGGTAAACGAGCAGTACTTC. Protein: CSVAGTGVNEQYF.

J is TRBJ2-2 and V is TRBV12-3 or TRBV12-4; D might be TRBD1 (6 bases). This CDR3 contains 14 residues. V shed 3 bases and J shed 7 bases, with 12 bases lying between them. The CDR3 sequence: CASSFSGEIGELFF. As DNA, the CDR3 is TGTGCCAGCAGTTTTTCAGGGGAGATCGGGGAGCTGTTTTTT.

In its sample, this clonotype was seen many times. This chain uses TRBV11-2 with TRBJ2-1; unclear D gene. CDR3 size: 16 residues. Germline V lookup: CDR1 SGHAT, CDR2 FQNNGV. Deletions cut 1 base from V and 0 bases from J, with 10 bases between. The CDR3 DNA reads TGTGCCAGCAGCTTAGCTATCCAGAGCTCCTACAATGAGCAGTTCTTC. Its translation: CASSLAIQSSYNEQFF.

This clonotype was observed a handful of times. The chain employs TRBV12-3 or TRBV12-4 and TRBJ1-1; D is uncertain. The CDR3 contains 13 residues. Deletions cut 5 bases from V and 0 bases from J, with 7 bases between. The CDR3 coding sequence is TGTGCCAGCAGTGCCCTCATGAACACTGAAGCTTTCTTT. It encodes CASSALMNTEAFF.

This clonotype was counted many times. The V and J genes are TRBV13 and TRBJ1-1; D remains unclear. This CDR3 is built from 13 residues. Germline CDR1 and CDR2: PRHDT and FYEKMQ (reference sequence). Between the trimmed V and J ends, which lost 3 bases and 0 bases, there was a span of 5 bases. CDR3 region: CASSFSLNTEAFF. CDR3 sequence (DNA): TGTGCCAGCAGCTTCAGCCTGAACACTGAAGCTTTCTTT.

Details on this clonotype: It may be a read error: a sequence one base away is much more abundant. V is TRBV28 and J is TRBJ1-4; possibly TRBD1 for D (5 bases). Germline-derived CDR1 and CDR2 are MDHEN and SYDVKM. Trimming removed 11 bases at V and 0 bases at J, with 16 bases between. This CDR3 spans 15 amino acids. Written as DNA, the CDR3 is TGTGCCCTGGGGGTAGGGACCCCAACTAATGAAAAACTGTTTTTT. Protein sequence: CALGVGTPTNEKLFF.

This clonotype was recorded a few times. The rearrangement links TRBV2 to TRBJ2-3; unclear D gene. Germline lookup yields CDR1 SNHLY and CDR2 FYNNEI. This CDR3 has 14 amino acids. Deletions cut 7 bases from V and 0 bases from J, with 11 bases between. The CDR3 sequence: CASISFPSTDTQYF. Here the CDR3 DNA reads TGTGCCAGCATCTCTTTTCCGAGCACAGATACGCAGTATTTT.

This clonotype has only a few counts. The chain is built from TRBV6-6 and TRBJ2-7; D is unresolved. This CDR3 has 12 amino acids. The V end was cut by 6 bases, the J end by 7 bases, with 13 bases between. Germline CDR1 reads MNHNY; CDR2 reads SVGAGI (reference sequence). For the CDR3, the DNA is TGTGCCAGCAGAGCCGCCGTGAAGGAGCAGTACTTC. Translation gives CASRAAVKEQYF.

This clonotype has only a few counts. The chain couples TRBV19 to TRBJ1-1; D gene unclear. In germline, CDR1 is LNHDA, CDR2 SQIVND (reference sequence). This CDR3 is built from 13 residues. V gave up 10 bases and J gave up 4 bases, with 16 bases separating them. The CDR3 region is CATRPPGSTEAFF. CDR3 DNA: TGTGCCACCCGCCCCCCTGGATCCACTGAAGCTTTCTTT.

The J gene is TRBJ2-1, the V gene TRBV6-2 or TRBV6-3; TRBD1 agrees at 11 bases. Germline CDR1 reads MNHEY; CDR2 reads SVGEGT. V trimming: 6 bases; J trimming: 8 bases; junction bases outside the gene matches: 12. The CDR3 runs 16 residues. The CDR3 reads CASRSGRDRGLYEQFF. The CDR3 DNA reads as TGTGCCAGCAGAAGCGGTCGGGACAGGGGGTTGTATGAGCAGTTCTTC.